The next 4 T cell receptor beta chains were all read from a single sample in a study of beta chain features in type 1 diabetes. Every isolated RNA sample was fully reverse transcribed, so sequencing captured expressed TCRB transcripts. The assay was immunoSEQ multiplex PCR, and TCRdb's table has in-frame clones only and misses some. The table records 500,000 to 800,000 clones, roughly 12% of them present only once. Overall study results and limits: The study found moderately but significantly shorter TCRB CDR3s in all four CD4+ subsets of Type 1 diabetes patients.

Their specific antigens are unknown. Material: naive CD4+ T cells from blood. These receptors were obtained from a man aged 25-45 years with type 1 diabetes.

J is TRBJ2-6 and V is TRBV4-3; possibly TRBD1 for D (6 bases). CDR3 size: 16 residues. V was pared by 4 bases and J by 0 bases, with 10 bases between. The germline CDR1 and CDR2 sequences are LGHNA and YSLEER. The CDR3 coding sequence is TGCGCCAGCAGCCGATCAGGGGACTCTGGGGCCAACGTCCTGACTTTC. Translated: CASSRSGDSGANVLTF.

A few counts support this clone. The genes are TRBV11-2 and TRBJ2-3, with 9 bases that match TRBD2. The length of the CDR3 is 16 residues. CDR1 is SGHAT, CDR2 FQNNGV, per germline. V lost 5 bases, J lost 4 bases, and 10 bases stayed unmatched. CDR3 amino acids: CASSPSRGGGADTQYF. CDR3 sequence (DNA): TGTGCCAGCAGCCCTAGCCGGGGCGGGGGGGCAGATACGCAGTATTTT. Full variable domain (rest looked up from reference TRBV11-2 and TRBJ2-3): EAGVAQSPRYKIIEKRQSVAFWCNPISGHATLYWYQQILGQGPKLLIQFQNNGVVDDSQLPKDRFSAERLKGVDSTLKIQPAKLEDSAVYLCASSPSRGGGADTQYFGPGTRLTVL.

The sample holds a few counts of this clone. The chain recombines TRBV7-9 with TRBJ2-7; TRBD2 might be the D (7 bases). The CDR3 loop spans 14 amino acids. The germline gives CDR1 SEHNR, CDR2 FQNEAQ (reference sequence). V was shortened by 5 bases and J by 5 bases, with 16 bases between the two germline ends. This CDR3 is CASSPTWGGHEQYF. In nucleotides, the CDR3 is TGTGCCAGCAGCCCGACTTGGGGGGGCCACGAGCAGTACTTC. The entire variable domain, with the rest obtained from reference TRBV7-9 and TRBJ2-7, is as follows: DTGVSQNPRHKITKRGQNVTFRCDPISEHNRLYWYRQTLGQGPEFLTYFQNEAQLEKSRLLSDRFSAERPKGSFSTLEIQRTEQGDSAMYLCASSPTWGGHEQYFGPGTRLTVT.

For this clone: This may stem from a read error, because a much larger clone lies one nucleotide away. The chain couples TRBV25-1 to TRBJ2-5; D unclear. The germline V gene has CDR1 MGHDK and CDR2 SYGVNS. CDR3 length: 11 residues. V shed 6 bases and J shed 5 bases, with 7 bases lying between them. The CDR3 nucleotides read TGTGCCAGCAGCTTGGGGGAGACCCAGTACTTC. This sequence encodes CASSLGETQYF. Together with reference TRBV25-1 and TRBJ2-5, the CDR3 gives the full variable domain: EADIYQTPRYLVIGTGKKITLECSQTMGHDKMYWYQQDPGMELHLIHYSYGVNSTEKGDLSSESTVSRIRTEHFPLTLESARPSHTSQYLCASSLGETQYFGPGTRLLVL.